Each of the 26 T cell receptor beta chains below was sequenced from the same sample in a study of cytotoxic CD8 clonotypes in ibrutinib-treated CLL. Generated by immunoSEQ multiplex PCR, the TCRdb table keeps only in-frame clones and is missing some. The sample consists of 110,000 to 150,000 clones, 76% of them appearing once. Sample: PBMCs, taken after 24 months of ibrutinib treatment. The receptors derive from a human donor with chronic lymphocytic leukemia.

J is TRBJ2-7 and V is TRBV5-4; maybe TRBD2 (5 bases). The CDR3 covers 13 residues. Trimming stripped 0 bases from V and 6 bases from J, with 10 bases between. Germline values: CDR1 SGHNT, CDR2 YYREEE (reference sequence). DNA for the CDR3: TGTGCCAGCAGCTTGGCCGGCGAGGGCGAGCAGTACTTC. Its protein product is CASSLAGEGEQYF.

This clone was observed once. V and J are TRBV10-3 and TRBJ2-3, with 10 bases matching TRBD1. CDR1 ENHRY and CDR2 SYGVKD come from the germline V gene. The CDR3 has 17 residues. J gave up 0 bases and V 2 bases, and 5 bases lay outside the gene matches. DNA for the CDR3: TGTGCCATCAGTGAGCCGGAGGGACAGGGGAGCACAGATACGCAGTATTTT. This codes for CAISEPEGQGSTDTQYF.

The gene calls are TRBV5-1 and TRBJ2-3; D is undetermined. Between the trimmed V and J ends, which lost 4 bases and 0 bases, there was a span of 3 bases. Per germline, CDR1 SGHRS and CDR2 YFSETQ. The CDR3 spans 12 residues. In nucleotides, the CDR3 is TGCGCCAGCAGCCGAAGCACAGATACGCAGTATTTT. Protein: CASSRSTDTQYF.

The sample holds one count of this clone. The chain recombines TRBV7-9 with TRBJ1-5; 10 bases are shared with TRBD1. V shed 6 bases and J 5 bases; nucleotides not matched to a gene: 10. The V gene's germline CDR1 is SEHNR and CDR2 FQNEAQ (reference sequence). The length of the CDR3 is 16 residues. In DNA form, the CDR3 reads TGTGCCAGCAGTCCACGGACAGGGGGTCCGGATCAGCCCCAGCATTTT. This gives the protein CASSPRTGGPDQPQHF.

Notes on this clone: Its ends do not fully match the called genes, so a read error is possible. The CDR3 DNA follows: TGTGCCAGCAGCTTGGCCGCCTTCGACAGGGAGTTCCCCCGTTTT. It codes for CASSLAAFDREFPRF. The chain recombines TRBV5-7 with TRBJ1-1; 7 positions agree with TRBD1. TRBV5-7 is filed as an ORF, its function uncertain. The CDR3 runs 15 residues.

A word on this clone: A read error may produce the germline difference seen at one junction end. This sequence joins TRBV7-8 and TRBJ2-1; D remains unclear. Germline assignment: CDR1 SGHVS and CDR2 FQNEAQ. The CDR3 has 12 residues. In nucleotides, the CDR3 is TGTGCCAGCAGCCCGCCGTACAGTGAGCAGTTCTTC. Encoded protein: CASSPPYSEQFF.

There are a few counts of this clone. The V and J genes are TRBV25-1 and TRBJ1-4, with 8 bases fitting TRBD1. The CDR3 is 13 residues long. V was clipped by 6 bases and J by 10 bases; unmatched bases: 7. The germline V gene encodes CDR1 MGHDK and CDR2 SYGVNS. This CDR3 is CASSQGAQGKLFF. CDR3 DNA: TGTGCCAGCAGCCAGGGGGCCCAGGGAAAACTGTTTTTT.

This clone was counted a few times. This clone may be a read error of a much larger clone one base away. This rearrangement joins TRBV11-2 to TRBJ2-5; D remains unclear. The CDR3 extends over 14 amino acids. Trimming removed 1 base at V and 1 base at J, with 7 bases between. Germline CDR1 is SGHAT and CDR2 is FQNNGV. CDR3 nucleotides: TGTGCCAGCAGCTTAGGGGGTAGCCAAGAGACCCAGTACTTC. The encoded protein is CASSLGGSQETQYF. The full variable domain, completed using reference TRBV11-2 and TRBJ2-5, is EAGVAQSPRYKIIEKRQSVAFWCNPISGHATLYWYQQILGQGPKLLIQFQNNGVVDDSQLPKDRFSAERLKGVDSTLKIQPAKLEDSAVYLCASSLGGSQETQYFGPGTRLLVL.

A few counts support this clone. This chain connects TRBV29-1 to TRBJ1-1; 7 nucleotides align to TRBD1. The trim removed 7 bases at V and 0 bases at J, leaving 2 bases unmatched. Germline-derived CDR1 and CDR2 are SQVTM and ANQGSEA. This CDR3 spans 12 amino acids. Here the CDR3 DNA reads TGCAGCGGCGGACAGGTGAACACTGAAGCTTTCTTT. The encoded protein is CSGGQVNTEAFF.

The V and J genes are TRBV6-1 and TRBJ2-3, with a weak D call TRBD2 (6 bases). CDR1 MNHNS and CDR2 SASEGT come from the germline V gene. V was pared by 6 bases and J by 1 base, with 11 bases between. The CDR3 consists of 14 residues. The CDR3 region has the DNA TGTGCCAGCAGAACCCCTAGCGGCACAGATACGCAGTATTTT. Protein product: CASRTPSGTDTQYF.

The V call is TRBV6-5, the J call TRBJ1-5; a possible D gene is TRBD1 (5 bases). Looked up from germline, CDR1 is MNHEY and CDR2 is SVGAGI. The CDR3 has 14 residues. With 8 bases removed from V and 6 bases from J, the gap between germline ends came to 17 bases. As DNA, the CDR3 is TGTGCCAGCCGGGGGTCGGGGGAGAGTCAGCCCCAGCATTTT. Translating it yields CASRGSGESQPQHF.

The table lists this clone with a few counts. The rearrangement joins TRBV7-8 to TRBJ1-4; D unresolved. The CDR3 runs 13 residues. Trimming stripped 1 base from V and 11 bases from J, with 11 bases between. In germline, CDR1 is SGHVS, CDR2 FQNEAQ. The CDR3 DNA follows: TGTGCCAGCAGCTTAGTGGGGTTCGGGAAACTGTTTTTT. Translating it yields CASSLVGFGKLFF.

This clone was counted once. The chain recombines TRBV7-9 with TRBJ2-3; unclear D gene. CDR1 and CDR2 from the germline V gene are SEHNR and FQNEAQ (reference sequence). V was trimmed by 6 bases and J by 5 bases, leaving 3 bases between them. CDR3 length: 10 residues. CDR3 residues: CASRRDTQYF. In DNA form, the CDR3 reads TGTGCCAGCAGGCGAGATACGCAGTATTTT.

This sequence joins TRBV5-1 and TRBJ2-2; either TRBD1 or TRBD2 may fit D (5 bases each). CDR1 SGHRS and CDR2 YFSETQ come from the germline V gene. The CDR3 loop spans 17 amino acids. With 0 bases removed from V and 0 bases from J, the gap between germline ends came to 12 bases. DNA for the CDR3: TGCGCCAGCAGCTTGGCCTCGGGACCGTCGAACACCGGGGAGCTGTTTTTT. It is translated as CASSLASGPSNTGELFF. Variable domain in full (rest from reference TRBV5-1 and TRBJ2-2): KAGVTQTPRYLIKTRGQQVTLSCSPISGHRSVSWYQQTPGQGLQFLFEYFSETQRNKGNFPGRFSGRQFSNSRSEMNVSTLELGDSALYLCASSLASGPSNTGELFFGEGSRLTVL.

This clone was observed many times. The chain uses TRBV7-3 and TRBJ2-2; D perhaps matches TRBD1 (6 bases). Germline V gene data show CDR1 as SGHTA and CDR2 as FQGTGA. This CDR3 spans 15 amino acids. The germline V and J ends were trimmed by 2 bases and 1 base, with 8 bases remaining between them. The CDR3 region has the DNA TGTGCCAGCAGCTTAGGGACACAGAACACCGGGGAGCTGTTTTTT. Translating gives CASSLGTQNTGELFF.

This clone was observed a few times. This chain joins TRBV10-3 and TRBJ2-2, with 8 bases lining up with TRBD2. CDR3 size: 14 residues. The ends lost 8 bases at V and 0 bases at J; junction bases unmatched: 2. Germline CDR1 and CDR2: ENHRY and SYGVKD. CDR3 in amino acids: CAIGGLANTGELFF. CDR3 sequence (DNA): TGTGCCATCGGGGGACTAGCGAACACCGGGGAGCTGTTTTTT.

V and J are TRBV29-1 and TRBJ2-1; D gene ambiguous. The V and J ends lost 5 bases and 2 bases respectively, with 10 bases between them. CDR1 and CDR2 from the germline V gene are SQVTM and ANQGSEA. This CDR3 has 13 residues. The CDR3 DNA reads TGCAGCGTTCGGCAGGATCCCTACAATGAGCAGTTCTTC. Translating gives CSVRQDPYNEQFF.

This sequence joins TRBV10-3 and TRBJ1-1, with D tentatively TRBD1 (5 bases). Germline V gives CDR1 ENHRY, CDR2 SYGVKD. This CDR3 has 18 residues. Trimming left V 2 bases short and J 1 base short, with 20 bases between. CDR3 nucleotides: TGTGCCATCAGTGAGGACCCCGGGACCGCCCGGGGGAACACTGAAGCTTTCTTT. Amino acid sequence: CAISEDPGTARGNTEAFF.

The chain joins TRBV5-1 to TRBJ2-7; the match to TRBD1 covers 8 bases. This CDR3 spans 14 amino acids. Unmatched junction bases numbered 9, after V lost 4 bases and J lost 6 bases. In germline, CDR1 is SGHRS, CDR2 YFSETQ. In DNA form, the CDR3 reads TGCGCCAGCAGCCCGGGGGACAGGCACAGCGAGCAGTACTTC. Its protein product is CASSPGDRHSEQYF.

The rearrangement joins TRBV4-2 to TRBJ2-7, with 10 bases identical to TRBD2. V lost 0 bases to trimming and J lost 5 bases; unmatched junction nucleotides: 7. The CDR3 totals 16 residues. Germline V gene sequence: CDR1 LGHNA, CDR2 YNFKEQ. The DNA for the CDR3 is TGTGCCAGCAGCCAAGATTCAGCGGGGGGGGCCGACGAGCAGTACTTC. It yields the protein CASSQDSAGGADEQYF.

The rearrangement uses TRBV7-2 and TRBJ1-2, with no clear D. CDR1 is SGHTA, CDR2 FQGNSA, per germline. The CDR3 contains 12 residues. Deletions cut 5 bases from V and 8 bases from J, with 12 bases between. This chain's CDR3 is CASSRERWGYTF. The CDR3 nucleotides read TGTGCCAGCAGCCGGGAGCGCTGGGGCTACACCTTC.

This clone has just a few counts. V usage is TRBV7-9 and J usage is TRBJ1-2; possible D gene TRBD1, 5 bases. V dropped 1 base and J dropped 6 bases, with 9 bases sitting between them. The germline V gene has CDR1 SEHNR and CDR2 FQNEAQ (reference sequence). The CDR3 contains 13 residues. Written as DNA, the CDR3 is TGTGCCAGCAGCTTAGAGGGAGGGGATGGCTACACCTTC. Protein: CASSLEGGDGYTF.

This chain joins TRBV7-2 and TRBJ1-1; the match to TRBD1 covers 8 bases. This CDR3 is 16 amino acids long. Germline V gene lookup returns CDR1 SGHTA and CDR2 FQGNSA. Trimming at V came to 5 bases and at J to 5 bases, leaving 13 bases not matched to a gene. The CDR3 region is CASSPDSRGLLTEAFF. The CDR3 DNA follows: TGTGCCAGCAGCCCAGACTCCAGGGGGCTGTTGACTGAAGCTTTCTTT.

The chain joins TRBV6-5 to TRBJ1-5, with D possibly being TRBD1 (5 bases). Trimming cost V 3 bases and J 7 bases, with 16 bases left between them. This CDR3 is 15 amino acids long. Germline values: CDR1 MNHEY, CDR2 SVGAGI. CDR3 nucleotides: TGTGCCAGCAGTTATGGTCCGCAGGGCTGGCAGCCCCAGCATTTT. Its protein product is CASSYGPQGWQPQHF.

The rearrangement uses TRBV2 and TRBJ2-3, with 8 positions matching TRBD2. The V gene's germline CDR1 is SNHLY and CDR2 FYNNEI. With V trimmed by 11 bases and J by 3 bases, 7 bases remained unmatched. The CDR3 extends over 13 amino acids. Here the CDR3 DNA reads TGTGCCGGCGGGGGGCGGTTAACAGATACGCAGTATTTT. It translates to CAGGGRLTDTQYF.

The DNA for the CDR3 is TGTGCCAGCAGCCCAACATGGGGTCTGGATTCACCCCTCCACTTT. It yields the protein CASSPTWGLDSPLHF. This chain joins TRBV7-8 and TRBJ1-6, with D unclear. The CDR3 spans 15 residues. Germline lookup yields CDR1 SGHVS and CDR2 FQNEAQ. V lost 5 bases, J lost 8 bases, and 16 bases lay in between. Full variable domain (remainder filled in from reference TRBV7-8 and TRBJ1-6): GAGVSQSPRYKVAKRGQDVALRCDPISGHVSLFWYQQALGQGPEFLTYFQNEAQLDKSGLPSDRFFAERPEGSVSTLKIQRTQQEDSAVYLCASSPTWGLDSPLHFGNGTRLTVT.